What follows is one TCR beta chain and its context. Its antigen is undetermined. Exclusion of a patient followed from autoimmune disease history or systemic immunosuppression. The sample is drawn from a study of OX40 agonist ivuxolimab in advanced cancers. In the study overall: The eligibility criteria allowed prior anti-PD-1, anti-PD-L1 or anti-CTLA-4 therapy, and approximately 38% had some. Overall study results and limits: Doses of 0.1 to 3.0 mg/kg were accompanied by clonal expansion of CD4+ and CD8+ blood T cells by week 6.

The data were produced by immunoSEQ multiplex PCR, yet TCRdb's version contains in-frame clones alone and is incomplete. The profile shows 60,000 or so clones, roughly 83% of them singletons. The CDR3 is 14 residues long. V dropped 1 base and J dropped 7 bases, with 10 bases sitting between them. Germline V gene lookup returns CDR1 LNHDA and CDR2 SQIVND (reference sequence). This clonotype originated in an adult with an advanced solid tumor such as melanoma, head and neck, liver or kidney cancer. The chain is built from TRBV19 and TRBJ1-4; D gene ambiguous. The specimen was CD4+ or CD8+ T cells sorted from blood, collected in a trial of the OX40 agonist ivuxolimab. The CDR3 sequence is CASSIGRDREKLFF. CDR3 in DNA: TGTGCCAGTAGTATAGGTCGAGACCGTGAAAAACTGTTTTTT.